These 10 T cell receptor beta chains were all obtained from the same sample, sequenced in a study of breast tumors, draining lymph nodes, adjacent tissues. Breast cancer patients provided tissue from their axillary draining lymph nodes. MiXCR, run by TCRdb on the multiplex PCR reads, gives a single entry per CDR3 protein. The table includes approximately 89,000 distinct CDR3 sequences, around 29% detected once. Sequencing input: axillary lymph node tissue. These receptors all come from a female donor with breast cancer. Some clones in this sample may be carry-over from other donors' samples.

This clonotype was recorded at least ten times. The chain combines TRBV30 with TRBJ1-4, with D possibly being TRBD1 (6 bases). V shed 0 bases and J shed 7 bases, with 18 bases lying between them. Per germline, CDR1 GTSNPN and CDR2 SVGIG (reference sequence). The CDR3 length is 16 residues. The DNA for the CDR3 is TGTGCCTGGAGTGTACATCAGGGGCGGTTTGGTGAAAAACTGTTTTTT. Its translation is CAWSVHQGRFGEKLFF.

Concerning this clonotype itself: Here the CDR3 omits its conserved ending phenylalanine or tryptophan, so a read error is the likely source. The V and J genes are TRBV7-3 and TRBJ2-1; D is unclear. CDR3 size: 14 residues. The germline CDR1 and CDR2 sequences are SGHTA and FQGTGA. For the CDR3, the DNA is TGTGCCAGCAGTCCTACTGGCCGGTACAGTGAGCAGTTCCTC. Protein sequence: CASSPTGRYSEQFL.

At least ten counts were recorded for this clonotype. The chain links TRBV3-1 to TRBJ1-2, with D unclear. Trimming left V 1 base short and J 6 bases short, with 12 bases between. This CDR3 contains 14 residues. Looked up from germline, CDR1 is LGHDT and CDR2 is YNNKEL (reference sequence). CDR3 residues: CASSQVGGVHGYTF. CDR3 sequence (DNA): TGTGCCAGCAGCCAAGTTGGCGGGGTTCATGGCTACACCTTC. The whole variable domain, filled in from reference TRBV3-1 and TRBJ1-2, reads DTAVSQTPKYLVTQMGNDKSIKCEQNLGHDTMYWYKQDSKKFLKIMFSYNNKELIINETVPNRFSPKSPDKAHLNLHINSLELGDSAVYFCASSQVGGVHGYTFGSGTRLTVV.

This clonotype was counted many times. The junction shows a germline mismatch at one end, possibly a read error. The V call is TRBV3-1, the J call TRBJ2-1; D unclear. This CDR3 spans 14 amino acids. CDR1 LGHDT and CDR2 YNNKEL come from the germline V gene (reference sequence). The CDR3 DNA reads TGTGCCAGCAGACAAGGCACCGGGTCCAATGAGCAGTTCTTC. Protein: CASRQGTGSNEQFF.

This clonotype came up many times. The chain uses TRBV3-1 and TRBJ1-6; D is ambiguous. CDR1 and CDR2 (germline): LGHDT, YNNKEL (reference sequence). CDR3 length: 13 residues. V dropped 1 base and J dropped 12 bases, with 10 bases sitting between them. The chain's CDR3 is CASSQGGLEPLHF. CDR3 nucleotides: TGTGCCAGCAGCCAAGGTGGGTTGGAACCCCTCCACTTT. Full variable domain (rest looked up from reference TRBV3-1 and TRBJ1-6): DTAVSQTPKYLVTQMGNDKSIKCEQNLGHDTMYWYKQDSKKFLKIMFSYNNKELIINETVPNRFSPKSPDKAHLNLHINSLELGDSAVYFCASSQGGLEPLHFGNGTRLTVT.

At least ten counts were recorded for this clonotype. This rearrangement joins TRBV9 to TRBJ2-7; tentative D call: TRBD1 (6 bases). Germline V lookup: CDR1 SGDLS, CDR2 YYNGEE. With 2 bases removed from V and 5 bases from J, the gap between germline ends came to 11 bases. CDR3 length: 13 amino acids. The CDR3 DNA reads as TGTGCCAGCAGCGTTAGTACAGGGAACGAGCAGTACTTC. This sequence encodes CASSVSTGNEQYF.

This clonotype was seen many times. The chain uses TRBV19 and TRBJ2-5; D is perhaps TRBD2 (6 bases). The CDR3 has 12 residues. Germline assignment: CDR1 LNHDA and CDR2 SQIVND (reference sequence). V was trimmed by 8 bases and J by 0 bases, leaving 7 bases between them. CDR3 region: CASGGYQETQYF. The CDR3 DNA sequence: TGTGCCAGTGGAGGGTACCAAGAGACCCAGTACTTC.

This clonotype has ten or more counts. The V and J genes are TRBV14 and TRBJ2-1; the D is unclear. Germline values: CDR1 SGHDN, CDR2 FVKESK. The ends were cut back, 1 base at V and 8 bases at J, with 18 bases in the middle. The CDR3 has 16 amino acids. The CDR3 region is CASSQGIAGPLDEQFF. The CDR3 DNA reads TGTGCCAGCAGCCAAGGAATTGCCGGGCCCCTCGATGAGCAGTTCTTC.

This clonotype appeared many times. The chain carries TRBV2 and TRBJ2-2; D might be TRBD1 (5 bases). Germline V gene lookup returns CDR1 SNHLY and CDR2 FYNNEI. The V gene lost 11 bases and the J gene lost 1 base, with 11 bases spanning the gap. The CDR3 extends over 13 amino acids. CDR3 in amino acids: CAGTTGNTGELFF. CDR3 DNA: TGTGCCGGAACTACAGGGAACACCGGGGAGCTGTTTTTT.

This clonotype came up a few times. This may be a read error, as it is one base from a much larger clone. The V gene is TRBV20-1, the J gene TRBJ1-1, with D possibly being TRBD1 (5 bases). This CDR3 spans 11 amino acids. Germline V gene data show CDR1 as DFQATT and CDR2 as SNEGSKA (reference sequence). CDR3 region: CSASTGTEASF. The CDR3, as DNA: TGCAGTGCTTCAACCGGGACCGAAGCTTCCTTT.